Listed below are T cell receptor beta chains from one sample, sequenced in a study of T cell responses to AZD1222 COVID-19 vaccine. TCRdb's copy holds only in-frame clones and misses some; the assay was immunoSEQ multiplex PCR. The top ten clones hold around 1.5% of a sample with roughly 150,000 clones, around 90% of them seen once. Sequencing was performed on peripheral blood, taken on day 0 of AZD1222 vaccination. The receptors derive from an adult in good health. The CDR3 runs from the conserved cysteine through the conserved F or W.

J gene | V gene | CDR3 protein
TRBJ1-3 | TRBV28 | CASRPTPGKPGNTIYF
TRBJ1-2 | TRBV19 | CASSITQNYGYTF
TRBJ2-1 | TRBV19 | CASSSPPRGGRYNEQFF
TRBJ1-5 | TRBV19 | CASSIGDRNQPQHF
TRBJ2-7 | TRBV28 | CASSRPPPGQALLGHEQYF
TRBJ2-7 | TRBV19 | CASSKPGQGYEQYF
TRBJ2-7 | TRBV7-8 | CASSYPGTYYEQYF
TRBJ2-2 | TRBV3-1/TRBV3-2 | CASSQDAGSNTGELFF
TRBJ2-7 | TRBV25-1 | CASSEFPGQGPYEQYF
TRBJ1-1 | TRBV15 | CATSEGMNTEAFF
TRBJ1-2 | TRBV5-6 | CASSMPGTGIGDYGYTF
TRBJ2-7 | TRBV7-2 | CASSLTGTGGTYEQYF
TRBJ2-7 | TRBV6-2/TRBV6-3 | CASSPGTSVPYEQYF
TRBJ2-7 | TRBV9 | CASSVADHGEQYF
TRBJ1-5 | TRBV11-2 | CASSLGAGGINRPQHF
TRBJ2-2 | TRBV10-2 | CASSSSGENTGELFF
TRBJ1-2 | TRBV28 | CASSLTSRVNYGYTF
TRBJ2-7 | TRBV12-5 | CADALREGYCEQYF
TRBJ1-2 | TRBV6-4 | CASTPPGPYRRGYTF
TRBJ1-2 | TRBV21-1 | CASSKRVNYGYTF
TRBJ1-2 | TRBV29-1 | CSVVQGQNNYGYTF
TRBJ2-3 | TRBV15 | CATSNALSTDTQYF
TRBJ2-1 | TRBV3-1/TRBV3-2 | CASSQFVGGPYNEQFF
TRBJ1-2 | TRBV15 | CATSRYSGYTKGYTF
TRBJ2-7 | TRBV6-5 | CASSTGLLGEQYF
TRBJ2-5 | TRBV30 | CAWTGPQGTQYF
TRBJ1-2 | TRBV6-5 | CASTPSEGSNYGYTF
TRBJ2-1 | TRBV29-1 | CSVRTSGAPYNEQFF
TRBJ2-2 | TRBV6-5 | CASSPQGGNTGELFF
TRBJ2-1 | TRBV19 | CASSVRQGYYNEQFF
TRBJ2-7 | TRBV5-1 | CASSLTLAAYEQYF
TRBJ1-3 | TRBV23-1 | CASSHPMTDLRGNTIYF
TRBJ1-1 | TRBV4-1 | CASTPVGLTNTEAFF
TRBJ1-3 | TRBV29-1 | CSVEGSPGQPTGNTIYF
TRBJ2-1 | TRBV24-1 | CATSDSDSGGHSSYNEQFF
TRBJ2-2 | TRBV6-2/TRBV6-3 | CASSSLVTGELFF
TRBJ2-1 | TRBV9 | CASSLTPGLEQFF
TRBJ1-2 | TRBV27 | CASSLTRDRAYGYTF
TRBJ2-7 | TRBV2 | CASSGSGTGARYEQYF
TRBJ2-7 | TRBV5-6 | CASSPRTGTTVFPPYEQYF
TRBJ2-1 | TRBV6-1 | CASSEAGRDNEQFF
TRBJ2-7 | TRBV2 | CASSEHLYEQYF
TRBJ2-1 | TRBV18 | CASSPTASGSPDEQFF
TRBJ1-5 | TRBV7-8 | CASSLVGAGRQPQHF
TRBJ1-4 | TRBV5-1 | CASSVEGAANEKLFF
TRBJ2-7 | TRBV6-6 | CASSYGTTSTYEQYF
TRBJ1-2 | TRBV3-1/TRBV3-2 | CASSPTLVGGNGYTF
TRBJ1-1 | TRBV27 | CASSPVLTVPEAFF
TRBJ1-1 | TRBV4-1 | CASSPTDRANTEAFF
TRBJ2-7 | TRBV10-3 | CAISVGTGEEQYF
TRBJ2-2 | TRBV4-1 | CASSSPQGWVRAGELFF
TRBJ2-6 | TRBV6-1 | CASSGAGSGANVLTF
TRBJ2-7 | TRBV18 | CASSLVTALSYEQYF
TRBJ2-1 | TRBV7-7 | CASSISPRFNEQFF